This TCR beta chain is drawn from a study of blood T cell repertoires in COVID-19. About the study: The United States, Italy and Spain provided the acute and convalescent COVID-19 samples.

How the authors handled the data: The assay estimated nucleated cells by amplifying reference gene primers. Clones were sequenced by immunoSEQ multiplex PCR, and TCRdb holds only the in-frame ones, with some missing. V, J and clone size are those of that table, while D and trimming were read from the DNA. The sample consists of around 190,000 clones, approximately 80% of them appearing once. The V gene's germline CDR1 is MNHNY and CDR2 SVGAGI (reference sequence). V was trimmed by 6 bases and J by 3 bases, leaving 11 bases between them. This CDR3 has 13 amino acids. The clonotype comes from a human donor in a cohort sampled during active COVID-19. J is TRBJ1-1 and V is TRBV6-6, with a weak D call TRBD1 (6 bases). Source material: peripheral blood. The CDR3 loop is CASSRDRYTEAFF. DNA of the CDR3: TGTGCCAGCAGCCGCGACAGGTACACTGAAGCTTTCTTT.